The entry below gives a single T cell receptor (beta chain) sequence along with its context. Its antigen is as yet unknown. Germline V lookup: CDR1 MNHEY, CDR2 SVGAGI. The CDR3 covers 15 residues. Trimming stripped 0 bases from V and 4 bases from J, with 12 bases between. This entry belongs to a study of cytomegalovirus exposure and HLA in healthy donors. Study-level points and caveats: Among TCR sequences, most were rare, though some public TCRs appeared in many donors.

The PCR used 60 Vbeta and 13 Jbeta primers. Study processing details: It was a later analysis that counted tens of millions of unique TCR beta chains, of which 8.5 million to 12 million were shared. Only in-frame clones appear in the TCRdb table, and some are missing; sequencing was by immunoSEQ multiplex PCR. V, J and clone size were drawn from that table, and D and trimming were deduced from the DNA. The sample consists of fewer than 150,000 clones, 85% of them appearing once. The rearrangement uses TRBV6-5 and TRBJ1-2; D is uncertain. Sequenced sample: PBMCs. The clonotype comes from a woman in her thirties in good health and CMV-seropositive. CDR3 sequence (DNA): TGTGCCAGCAGTTACTCGCGCGGAGAGAGCTATGGCTACACCTTC. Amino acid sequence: CASSYSRGESYGYTF.